Listed below are T cell receptor beta chains from one sample, sequenced in a study of response to subunit inactivated influenza vaccine. TCRdb re-called the RT-PCR reads through MiXCR, storing one row per CDR3 protein. The sample holds about 580,000 distinct CDR3 sequences; approximately 15% are singletons and the top ten take around 10%. The specimen comprised PBMCs from blood, sampled 11 to 12 days after vaccination. These receptors were taken from a man aged 50-59 years who received an inactivated influenza vaccine. Both conserved end residues are part of each CDR3. Fields, in order: clone size, J gene, D gene, V gene, CDR3 DNA, CDR3 protein. A D gene is named only where the DNA matches it firmly. The size entry is marked missing in some rows and otherwise reads once, few, many or a size class.

>many|TRBJ2-1|.|TRBV27
TGTGCCAGCAGTTTCCACCGAGGGGGGGGCAATGAGCAGTTCTTC
CASSFHRGGGNEQFF
>few|TRBJ2-2|TRBD1|TRBV20-1
TGCAGTGCTACAAGGACAGGGGTCGGCGGGGAGCTGTTTTTT
CSATRTGVGGELFF
>few|TRBJ1-2|.|TRBV4-3
TGCGCCAGCAGCCAAGATGGGGAAACTCATGGCTACACCTTC
CASSQDGETHGYTF
>few|TRBJ1-3|.|TRBV11-1
TGTGCCAGCAGCAATACAACCCTAATCGGGACACAACCCCCTGGAAACACCATATATTTT
CASSNTTLIGTQPPGNTIYF
>few|TRBJ2-3|.|TRBV20-1
TGCAGTGCTAGACTTCTGGGGGATCTAGATACGCAGTATTTT
CSARLLGDLDTQYF
>few|TRBJ2-3|.|TRBV5-5
TGTGCCAGCAGCTTTGGACAGCCCATCACAGATACGCAGTATTTT
CASSFGQPITDTQYF
>.|TRBJ2-1|.|TRBV12-3/TRBV12-4
TGTGCCAGCAGTTTACCCCCAGGGACCTTCCAGCAGTTCTTC
CASSLPPGTFQQFF
>few|TRBJ2-5|TRBD2|TRBV5-1
TGCGCCAGCAGCTTGTCTCCTAGCGGGGTCCAAGAGACCCAGTACTTC
CASSLSPSGVQETQYF
>few|TRBJ2-7|TRBD2|TRBV10-3
TGTGCCATCAGTGAGGGAACTAGCGGGTACGAGCAGTACTTC
CAISEGTSGYEQYF
>.|TRBJ2-1|TRBD1|TRBV6-2/TRBV6-3
TGTGCCAGCGTGGACAGGTTAAGGGGCTCCTACAATGAGCAGTTCTTC
CASVDRLRGSYNEQFF
>few|TRBJ1-2|TRBD1|TRBV5-1
TGCGCCAGCAGCCAGGACAGGGAGATGGACTATGGCTACACCTTC
CASSQDREMDYGYTF
>.|TRBJ2-3|.|TRBV12-3/TRBV12-4
TGTGCCAGCACCCGTGGGTCCTCCAGTAAAACAGATACGCAGTATTTT
CASTRGSSSKTDTQYF
>.|TRBJ2-2|.|TRBV10-1
TGCGCCAGCAGTGAGAATCAGGTCGGGGAGCTGTTTTTT
CASSENQVGELFF
>many|TRBJ2-3|TRBD2|TRBV7-8
TGTGCCAGCAGCCTTATAGCGGGAAACACGGATACGCAGTATTTT
CASSLIAGNTDTQYF
>few|TRBJ2-3|TRBD2|TRBV9
TGTGCCAGCAGCGTAGCCACTAGCGGGAGATTCACAGATACGCAGTATTTT
CASSVATSGRFTDTQYF
>.|TRBJ2-3|TRBD2|TRBV11-2
TGTGCCAGCTCGACTAGCGGGGTCACAGATACGCAGTATTTT
CASSTSGVTDTQYF
>many|TRBJ2-5|.|TRBV20-1
TGCAGTGCTAAACCGGGTCAAGAGACCCAGTACTTC
CSAKPGQETQYF
>.|TRBJ2-1|TRBD2|TRBV4-3
TGCGCCAGCAGCCAAGATTCCCTAGCGGGGTCTTGGTATGAGCAGTTCTTC
CASSQDSLAGSWYEQFF
>few|TRBJ1-3|.|TRBV23-1
TGCGCCAGCAGTCAATCCGGCAGGCGAGAAACCATATATTTT
CASSQSGRRETIYF
>.|TRBJ1-1|.|TRBV29-1
TGCAGCTCACTCAACCTCGGGGGGAACACTGAAGCTTTCTTT
CSSLNLGGNTEAFF